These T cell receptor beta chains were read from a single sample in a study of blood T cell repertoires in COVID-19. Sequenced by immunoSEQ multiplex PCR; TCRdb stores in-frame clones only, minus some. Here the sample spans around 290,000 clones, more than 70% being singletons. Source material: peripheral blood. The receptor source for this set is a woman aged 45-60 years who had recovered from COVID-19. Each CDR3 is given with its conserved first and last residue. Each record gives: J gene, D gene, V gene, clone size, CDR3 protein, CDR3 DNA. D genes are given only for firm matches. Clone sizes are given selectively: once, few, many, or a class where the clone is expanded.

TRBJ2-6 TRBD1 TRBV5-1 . CASSPGQVADGANVLTF TGCGCCAGCAGCCCAGGACAGGTCGCGGATGGGGCCAACGTCCTGACTTTC
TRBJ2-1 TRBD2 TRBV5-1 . CASSLVGLAPDEQFF TGCGCCAGCAGCTTGGTGGGACTAGCCCCCGATGAGCAGTTCTTC
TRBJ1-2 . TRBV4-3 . CASSQLLTTARTNYGYTF TGCGCCAGCAGCCAACTATTGACCACAGCAAGAACTAACTATGGCTACACCTTC
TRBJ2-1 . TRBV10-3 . CAISELGAEYNEQFF TGTGCCATCAGTGAGTTGGGGGCGGAGTACAATGAGCAGTTCTTC
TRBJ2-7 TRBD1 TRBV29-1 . CSVTGTGYHEQYF TGCAGCGTGACCGGGACAGGGTACCACGAGCAGTACTTC
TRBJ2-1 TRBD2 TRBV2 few CASSDSGTSGRMGYNEQFF TGTGCCAGCAGTGACTCCGGGACTAGCGGGAGGATGGGATACAATGAGCAGTTCTTC
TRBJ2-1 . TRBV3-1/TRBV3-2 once CASSQGRRFNSYNEQFF TGTGCCAGCAGCCAAGGTCGGCGGTTCAACTCCTACAATGAGCAGTTCTTC
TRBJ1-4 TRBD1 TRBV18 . CASSQSAGTGTEKLFF TGTGCCAGCTCACAAAGTGCCGGGACAGGGACTGAAAAACTGTTTTTT
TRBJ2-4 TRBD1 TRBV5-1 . CASSASGQGGNIQYF TGCGCCAGCAGCGCCTCGGGACAGGGCGGAAACATTCAGTACTTC
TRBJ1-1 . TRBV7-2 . CASSSSGLTEAFF TGTGCCAGCAGCTCCTCAGGCCTCACTGAAGCTTTCTTT
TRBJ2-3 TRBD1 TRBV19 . CASSIGTGGPDTQYF TGTGCCAGTAGTATCGGGACAGGGGGCCCAGATACGCAGTATTTT
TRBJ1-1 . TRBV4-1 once CASSQEAGATEAFF TGCGCCAGCAGCCAAGAGGCTGGGGCGACTGAAGCTTTCTTT